One sample yielded the 25 T cell receptor beta chains listed below, sequenced in a study of beta chain features in type 1 diabetes. General observations from the study: For Type 1 diabetes patients, all four CD4+ subsets carried TCRB CDR3s that were moderately but significantly shorter.

Sequenced material consisted of expressed TCRB transcripts (all of the isolated RNA was reverse transcribed). Libraries were prepared by immunoSEQ multiplex PCR; TCRdb keeps only in-frame clonotypes and omits some of them. The sample records some 700,000 clones, 13% being singletons. Their antigens are not known. Sequenced: naive CD4+ T cells from blood. These receptors were taken from a man aged 18 to 29 with type 1 diabetes.

J is TRBJ2-7 and V is TRBV10-1; D perhaps matches TRBD1 (6 bases). The CDR3 is 13 amino acids. Deletions cut 4 bases from V and 6 bases from J, with 13 bases between. The V gene's germline CDR1 is WNHNN and CDR2 SYGVQD (reference sequence). The CDR3 spells CASSGTDRLEQYF. For the CDR3, the DNA is TGCGCCAGCAGTGGGACAGACCGCCTCGAGCAGTACTTC.

This clone was seen only a few times. The chain recombines TRBV2 with TRBJ2-1; D perhaps matches TRBD1 (5 bases). The CDR3 has 12 residues. Germline-derived CDR1 and CDR2 are SNHLY and FYNNEI. Trimming took off 4 bases at V and 6 bases at J, with 7 bases between the two ends. DNA of the CDR3: TGTGCCAGCAGTGGAGACAGCAATGAGCAGTTCTTC. Its protein product is CASSGDSNEQFF.

The sample holds a few counts of this clone. The gene calls are TRBV7-9 and TRBJ2-1, with 7 positions matching TRBD1. The CDR3 spans 15 residues. In germline, CDR1 is SEHNR, CDR2 FQNEAQ (reference sequence). V was clipped by 5 bases and J by 6 bases; unmatched bases: 10. The CDR3 protein is CASSAQGIGSNEQFF. CDR3 DNA sequence: TGTGCCAGCAGCGCACAGGGGATTGGGTCCAATGAGCAGTTCTTC.

Details on this clone: Other DNA sequences in the same sample also yield this CDR3. The V gene is TRBV30, the J gene TRBJ2-7; a possible D gene is TRBD1 (6 bases). The CDR3 spans 13 residues. The V end lost 0 bases, the J end lost 2 bases, and 8 bases lay between the germline ends. CDR1 is GTSNPN and CDR2 is SVGIG in the germline V gene (reference sequence). The CDR3 DNA follows: TGTGCCTGGAGTGTACAGGGTCCCTACGAGCAGTACTTC. Residues: CAWSVQGPYEQYF.

A note on this clone: Other DNA sequences within the sample encode an identical CDR3. This sequence joins TRBV18 and TRBJ2-3; 12 bases are shared with TRBD2. The V and J ends lost 2 bases and 3 bases, in that order; junction bases with no gene match: 0. Germline V CDR1 and CDR2: KGHSH, LQKENI. The CDR3 length is 15 residues. CDR3 sequence (DNA): TGTGCCAGCTCACCAGGACTAGCGGGGACAGATACGCAGTATTTT. Amino acids: CASSPGLAGTDTQYF.

The J gene is TRBJ2-2, the V gene TRBV14; tentatively, D is TRBD1 (5 bases). V was trimmed by 1 base and J by 6 bases, leaving 9 bases between them. Germline V gene sequence: CDR1 SGHDN, CDR2 FVKESK. There are 14 residues in the CDR3. The CDR3 sequence is CASSQVAGPGELFF. CDR3 DNA sequence: TGTGCCAGCAGCCAAGTGGCAGGGCCCGGGGAGCTGTTTTTT. Together with reference TRBV14 and TRBJ2-2, the CDR3 gives the full variable domain: EAGVTQFPSHSVIEKGQTVTLRCDPISGHDNLYWYRRVMGKEIKFLLHFVKESKQDESGMPNNRFLAERTGGTYSTLKVQPAELEDSGVYFCASSQVAGPGELFFGEGSRLTVL.

In this sample, this clone turned up a few times. The chain employs TRBV28 and TRBJ2-3; D assignment may be TRBD1 or TRBD2 (5 bases each). Per germline, CDR1 MDHEN and CDR2 SYDVKM. The CDR3 spans 13 residues. The V end was cut by 3 bases, the J end by 4 bases, with 8 bases between. The CDR3 protein is CASSLGEPDTQYF. CDR3 bases: TGTGCCAGCAGTTTGGGGGAACCAGATACGCAGTATTTT.

This chain joins TRBV6-5 and TRBJ2-7; D gene unclear. The CDR3 loop spans 12 amino acids. The V and J ends lost 7 bases and 2 bases respectively, with 9 bases between them. The V gene's germline CDR1 is MNHEY and CDR2 SVGAGI. DNA for the CDR3: TGTGCCAGCACCGGGCGACCCTACGAGCAGTACTTC. Translation gives CASTGRPYEQYF.

Only a few counts were recorded for this clone. The chain carries TRBV13 and TRBJ1-1; D remains ambiguous. The V gene's germline CDR1 is PRHDT and CDR2 FYEKMQ (reference sequence). This CDR3 is built from 14 residues. Trimming removed 5 bases at V and 4 bases at J, with 14 bases between. Here the CDR3 DNA reads TGTGCCAGCAGCCCTACGACTTTAGGCACTGAAGCTTTCTTT. This sequence encodes CASSPTTLGTEAFF.

The V and J genes are TRBV27 and TRBJ1-1; D not resolved. The CDR3 contains 13 residues. The V end lost 5 bases, the J end lost 0 bases, and 7 bases lay between the germline ends. Per germline, CDR1 MNHEY and CDR2 SMNVEV (reference sequence). The CDR3 nucleotides read TGTGCCAGCAGTAAACGGATGAACACTGAAGCTTTCTTT. This gives the protein CASSKRMNTEAFF.

This clone was seen a few times. The J gene is TRBJ2-1, the V gene TRBV30; D might be TRBD2 (6 bases). V gave up 3 bases and J gave up 3 bases, with 12 bases separating them. Germline V gene data show CDR1 as GTSNPN and CDR2 as SVGIG (reference sequence). This CDR3 region has 14 residues. CDR3 protein: CAWRPGLNYNEQFF. DNA for the CDR3: TGTGCCTGGAGGCCGGGACTCAACTACAATGAGCAGTTCTTC.

The chain recombines TRBV10-3 with TRBJ1-5; TRBD1 might be the D (5 bases). The CDR3 loop spans 17 amino acids. Germline lookup yields CDR1 ENHRY and CDR2 SYGVKD. V lost 2 bases, J lost 1 base, and 15 bases lay in between. CDR3 nucleotides: TGTGCCATCAGTGAGCCAGGGAGGGAGAACAGCAATCAGCCCCAGCATTTT. Protein: CAISEPGRENSNQPQHF.

In its sample, this clone was seen a few times. The chain joins TRBV15 to TRBJ1-4; 8 nucleotides agree with TRBD1. In germline, CDR1 is LNHNV, CDR2 YYDKDF (reference sequence). With V trimmed by 5 bases and J by 0 bases, 2 bases remained unmatched. The CDR3 runs 15 residues. The CDR3 here is CATSGQGATNEKLFF. In DNA, the CDR3 is TGTGCCACCAGCGGACAGGGTGCAACTAATGAAAAACTGTTTTTT.

This clone has only a few counts. V is TRBV29-1 and J is TRBJ1-2; perhaps TRBD1 as D (5 bases). The germline V gene has CDR1 SQVTM and CDR2 ANQGSEA. The V and J ends lost 6 bases and 4 bases respectively, with 24 bases between them. This CDR3 has 16 amino acids. Written as DNA, the CDR3 is TGCAGCGTGGGCCCTTCCGACAGTTCAGGGTCCTATGGCTACACCTTC. Residues: CSVGPSDSSGSYGYTF.

This clone came up a few times. V gene TRBV9 combines with J gene TRBJ1-2, with D tentatively TRBD1 (6 bases). Germline lookup yields CDR1 SGDLS and CDR2 YYNGEE. CDR3 size: 14 residues. The V gene lost 4 bases and the J gene lost 8 bases, with 18 bases spanning the gap. The CDR3 DNA sequence: TGTGCCAGCAGCCCCCTCAGTGAGGGGGGAGGCTACACCTTC. This encodes CASSPLSEGGGYTF.

This clone was picked up a small number of times. This chain links TRBV25-1 with TRBJ2-3; D not certain. The CDR3 loop spans 12 amino acids. Per the germline V gene, CDR1 is MGHDK and CDR2 is SYGVNS. The V end was cut by 6 bases, the J end by 5 bases, with 9 bases between. The CDR3 coding sequence is TGTGCCAGCAGGGTCCCGGGAGATACGCAGTATTTT. Amino acids: CASRVPGDTQYF.

This clone was recorded only once. This specimen includes other DNA sequences encoding the same CDR3. The J gene is TRBJ2-7, the V gene TRBV5-4; D not resolved. The germline V gene has CDR1 SGHNT and CDR2 YYREEE (reference sequence). V gave up 0 bases and J gave up 2 bases, with 6 bases separating them. The CDR3 loop spans 13 amino acids. CDR3 nucleotide sequence: TGTGCCAGCAGCTTGGTTGGCACCTACGAGCAGTACTTC. This encodes CASSLVGTYEQYF. Filled out from reference TRBV5-4 and TRBJ2-7, the complete variable domain reads ETGVTQSPTHLIKTRGQQVTLRCSSQSGHNTVSWYQQALGQGPQFIFQYYREEENGRGNFPPRFSGLQFPNYSSELNVNALELDDSALYLCASSLVGTYEQYFGPGTRLTVT.

The table lists this clone with a few counts. V usage is TRBV10-3 and J usage is TRBJ2-1; either TRBD1 or TRBD2 may fit D (5 bases each). This CDR3 spans 17 amino acids. The V end was cut by 1 base, the J end by 0 bases, with 13 bases between. CDR1 and CDR2 (germline): ENHRY, SYGVKD. CDR3 sequence (DNA): TGTGCCATCAGTGAGTTCGGGACCCCGTTCTCCTACAATGAGCAGTTCTTC. Residues: CAISEFGTPFSYNEQFF.

This clone was found a few times. This chain uses TRBV29-1 with TRBJ2-3; D is ambiguous. Germline V gene sequence: CDR1 SQVTM, CDR2 ANQGSEA. The CDR3 has 14 residues. V was cut by 6 bases and J by 0 bases, with 13 bases left in between. CDR3 bases: TGCAGCGTGCGCTACCCTGGGAGCACAGATACGCAGTATTTT. This codes for CSVRYPGSTDTQYF.

This clone came up a few times. The V and J genes are TRBV30 and TRBJ2-1; D is tentatively TRBD1 or TRBD2 (5 bases each). The length of the CDR3 is 15 residues. CDR1 is GTSNPN and CDR2 is SVGIG in the germline V gene (reference sequence). The V end lost 3 bases, the J end lost 5 bases, and 17 bases lay between the germline ends. CDR3 region: CAWRPDFSGHNEQFF. CDR3 sequence (DNA): TGTGCCTGGAGGCCGGACTTCTCAGGGCACAATGAGCAGTTCTTC.

Comment on this clone: The junction shows a germline mismatch at one end, possibly a read error. V is TRBV29-1 and J is TRBJ1-1, with 10 nucleotides matching TRBD1. This CDR3 has 15 residues. CDR1 and CDR2 (germline): SQVTM, ANQGSEA. CDR3 in amino acids: CSVDVGTGANAEAFF. The CDR3 bases are TGCAGCGTTGACGTAGGGACAGGGGCGAACGCTGAAGCTTTCTTT.

This chain joins TRBV9 and TRBJ2-3; possible D gene TRBD2, 5 bases. The CDR3 is 16 amino acids. V dropped 0 bases and J dropped 0 bases, with 11 bases sitting between them. Germline V CDR1 and CDR2: SGDLS, YYNGEE. CDR3 DNA sequence: TGTGCCAGCAGCGTAGGGTGGACTCCTAGCACAGATACGCAGTATTTT. Translating gives CASSVGWTPSTDTQYF. The variable domain in full, completed from reference TRBV9 and TRBJ2-3, reads DSGVTQTPKHLITATGQRVTLRCSPRSGDLSVYWYQQSLDQGLQFLIQYYNGEERAKGNILERFSAQQFPDLHSELNLSSLELGDSALYFCASSVGWTPSTDTQYFGPGTRLTVL.

J is TRBJ1-1 and V is TRBV19; D is unclear. Trimming left V 4 bases short and J 1 base short, with 10 bases between. Germline V lookup: CDR1 LNHDA, CDR2 SQIVND (reference sequence). CDR3 length equals 14 residues. CDR3 protein: CASSSGPWNTEAFF. In DNA, the CDR3 is TGTGCCAGTAGTAGCGGGCCGTGGAACACTGAAGCTTTCTTT. Filled out from reference TRBV19 and TRBJ1-1, the complete variable domain reads DGGITQSPKYLFRKEGQNVTLSCEQNLNHDAMYWYRQDPGQGLRLIYYSQIVNDFQKGDIAEGYSVSREKKESFPLTVTSAQKNPTAFYLCASSSGPWNTEAFFGQGTRLTVV.

This clone was recorded a few times. The V gene is TRBV10-3, the J gene TRBJ2-3; 9 nucleotides match TRBD1. Germline-derived CDR1 and CDR2 are ENHRY and SYGVKD. CDR3 length: 15 amino acids. Trimming took 0 bases from V and 4 from J; bases not matched to a gene: 2. The CDR3, as DNA: TGTGCCATCAGTGAGTCGACAGGGGGTGCAGATACGCAGTATTTT. Protein sequence: CAISESTGGADTQYF.

The chain couples TRBV30 to TRBJ2-5; D not certain. Germline V gene data show CDR1 as GTSNPN and CDR2 as SVGIG (reference sequence). Trimming removed 5 bases from V and 5 bases from J, with 15 bases in between. This CDR3 has 13 amino acids. The CDR3 reads CAWAPSARETQYF. CDR3 DNA sequence: TGTGCCTGGGCGCCTTCCGCACGGGAGACCCAGTACTTC.